This T cell receptor (beta chain) originates from a study of T-cell memory formation after mild COVID-19. Study-wide results and limits: Contracting CD4+ clones lay largely in CM and EM, with CD8+ ones residing in EMRA. Contracting clones, day 15 to 85, had balanced CD4/CD8, and later expanders favored CD4+. Pre-infection memory carried some responding clones, suggesting that cross-reactive memory joined.

This clonotype was seen at least ten times. As yet, its antigen is unknown. Per germline, CDR1 ENHRY and CDR2 SYGVKD. The trim removed 4 bases at V and 3 bases at J, leaving 8 bases unmatched. The CDR3 is made up of 15 amino acids. Amplification by 5'RACE using constant-segment primers produced TCR alpha and TCR beta cDNA libraries that carried sample barcodes and UMIs. A single record per CDR3 protein comes from TCRdb applying MiXCR to the 5' RACE reads. The profile shows more than 350,000 distinct CDR3 sequences, 21% of them singletons. The sequence was collected from an adult woman who had mild COVID-19 (a few samples of this study predate the infection). Cell type and time point are not known. The V call is TRBV10-3, the J call TRBJ2-7, with 8 positions matching TRBD1. Sample: PBMCs or a T cell subset sorted from them (not recorded which). CDR3 residues: CAISGGQGSNYEQYF. The CDR3 DNA is TGTGCCATCAGTGGTGGACAGGGCTCGAACTACGAGCAGTACTTC.